This TCR beta chain appears in the sequencing data of a study of OX40 agonist ivuxolimab in advanced cancers. Study-wide findings and caveats: Low normalized clonal expansion also occurred in some nonresponding patients. Researchers report that CD8+ T cells had, on average, more expanded clones than CD4+. Circulating CD4+ and CD8+ T cells showed clonal expansion by week 6 at 0.1 to 3.0 mg/kg.

Generated by immunoSEQ multiplex PCR, the TCRdb table keeps only in-frame clones and is missing some. The sample yields about 59,000 clones, 85% to 90% seen once. Comment on this clone: Its antigen is unidentified.

The CDR3 totals 11 residues. Trimming pared 5 bases from V and 5 bases from J, leaving 6 bases between. Per germline, CDR1 MDHEN and CDR2 SYDVKM. Sequenced here: CD4+ or CD8+ T cells sorted from blood, sampled in a trial of the OX40 agonist ivuxolimab. The receptor was derived from an adult with an advanced solid tumor such as melanoma, head and neck, liver or kidney cancer. This chain uses TRBV28 with TRBJ1-2; D call uncertain. The CDR3 sequence is CASSALYGYTF. CDR3 nucleotides: TGTGCCAGCAGTGCGTTATATGGCTACACCTTC.